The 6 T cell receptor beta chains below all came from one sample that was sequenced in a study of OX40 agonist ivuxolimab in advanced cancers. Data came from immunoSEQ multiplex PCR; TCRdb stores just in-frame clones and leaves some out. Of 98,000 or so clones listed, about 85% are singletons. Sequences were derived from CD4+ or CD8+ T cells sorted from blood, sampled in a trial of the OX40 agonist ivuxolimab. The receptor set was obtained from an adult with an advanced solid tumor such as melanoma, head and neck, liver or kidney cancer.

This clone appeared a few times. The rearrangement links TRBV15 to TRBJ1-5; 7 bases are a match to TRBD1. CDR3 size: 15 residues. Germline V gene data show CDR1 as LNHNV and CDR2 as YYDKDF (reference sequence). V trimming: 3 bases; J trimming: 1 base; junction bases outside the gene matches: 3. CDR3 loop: CATSRTGLSNQPQHF. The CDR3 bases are TGTGCCACCAGCAGGACAGGGCTGAGCAATCAGCCCCAGCATTTT.

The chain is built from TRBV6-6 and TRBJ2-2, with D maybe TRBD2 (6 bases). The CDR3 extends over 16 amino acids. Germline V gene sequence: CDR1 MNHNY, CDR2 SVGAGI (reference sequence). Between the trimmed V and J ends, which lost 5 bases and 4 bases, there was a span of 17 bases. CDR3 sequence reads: CASSGAGIGSTGELFF. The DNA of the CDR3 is TGTGCCAGCAGTGGGGCGGGGATAGGATCCACCGGGGAGCTGTTTTTT.

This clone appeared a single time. This chain's CDR3 is CASSTQGANQPQHF. The CDR3 bases are TGTGCCAGCAGCACACAGGGGGCGAATCAGCCCCAGCATTTT. The chain joins TRBV27 to TRBJ1-5, with 9 nucleotides matching TRBD1. The CDR3 covers 14 residues. After removal of 6 bases from V and 4 bases from J, the junction contained 4 bases not matched to a gene. Germline CDR1 MNHEY, CDR2 SMNVEV (reference sequence).

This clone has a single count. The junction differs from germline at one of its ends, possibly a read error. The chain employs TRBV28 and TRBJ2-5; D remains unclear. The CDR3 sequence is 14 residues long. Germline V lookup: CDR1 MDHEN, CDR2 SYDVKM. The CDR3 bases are TGTGCCACCAATCCGCAGCTCGGACGAGAGCCCCAGTACTTC. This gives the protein CATNPQLGREPQYF. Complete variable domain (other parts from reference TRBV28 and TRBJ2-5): DVKVTQSSRYLVKRTGEKVFLECVQDMDHENMFWYRQDPGLGLRLIYFSYDVKMKEKGDIPEGYSVSREKKERFSLILESASTNQTSMYLCATNPQLGREPQYFGPGTRLLVL.

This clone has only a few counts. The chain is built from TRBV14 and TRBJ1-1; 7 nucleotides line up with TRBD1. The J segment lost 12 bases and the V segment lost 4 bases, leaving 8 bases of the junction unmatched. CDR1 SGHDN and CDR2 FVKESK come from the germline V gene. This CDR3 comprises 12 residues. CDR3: CASSPTGRRTFF. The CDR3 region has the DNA TGTGCCAGCAGCCCGACAGGGAGGCGGACTTTCTTT.

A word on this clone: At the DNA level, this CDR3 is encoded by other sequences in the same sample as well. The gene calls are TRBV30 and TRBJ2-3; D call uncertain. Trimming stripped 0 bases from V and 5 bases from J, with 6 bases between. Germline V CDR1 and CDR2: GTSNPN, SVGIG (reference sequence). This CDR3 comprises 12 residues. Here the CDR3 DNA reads TGTGCCTGGAGTGTCGGTGGAGATACGCAGTATTTT. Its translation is CAWSVGGDTQYF.